The present entry profiles one T cell receptor (beta chain) with its context. This sample is drawn from a study of blood T cell repertoires in COVID-19. Across the study: The origin of the acute and convalescent COVID-19 samples was the United States, Italy and Spain. Sources were T cells, B-cell-depleted T cells, or PBMCs; the material itself was cDNA or gDNA.

During active infection, Seattle patients enrolled and were then monitored through disease. V lost 4 bases and J lost 0, with 10 bases in between. Germline V lookup: CDR1 SGHNT, CDR2 YYREEE (reference sequence). This CDR3 comprises 15 residues. Original processing notes: Amplification of reference gene primers provided the estimated nucleated cell counts. Assay used: immunoSEQ multiplex PCR; TCRdb lists only in-frame clones, some missing. V and J calls plus clone size are reproduced from that table; the DNA served to infer D and trimming. The sample lists 45,000 to 50,000 clones, 80% to 90% occurring once.

Sequenced input: peripheral blood. The clonotype was recovered from a woman older than 75 with COVID-19, enrolled during active disease. The genes are TRBV5-4 and TRBJ2-2; D is perhaps TRBD2 (6 bases). CDR3 sequence: CASSPAGTNTGELFF. The CDR3 nucleotides read TGTGCCAGCAGCCCCGCGGGGACGAACACCGGGGAGCTGTTTTTT.